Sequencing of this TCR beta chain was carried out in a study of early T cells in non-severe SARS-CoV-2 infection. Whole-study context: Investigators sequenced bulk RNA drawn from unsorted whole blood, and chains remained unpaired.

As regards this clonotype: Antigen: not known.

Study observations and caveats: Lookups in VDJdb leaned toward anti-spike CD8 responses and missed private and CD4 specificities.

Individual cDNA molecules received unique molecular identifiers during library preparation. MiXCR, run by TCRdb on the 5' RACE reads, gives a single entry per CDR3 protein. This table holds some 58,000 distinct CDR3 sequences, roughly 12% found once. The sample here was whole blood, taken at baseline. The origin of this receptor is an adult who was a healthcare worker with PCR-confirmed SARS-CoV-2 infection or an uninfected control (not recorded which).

The CDR3 DNA reads TGTGCCAGCATAGGGCGGGGGTCCTACGAGCAGTACTTC. Protein: CASIGRGSYEQYF. The rearrangement joins TRBV25-1 to TRBJ2-7; 7 positions agree with TRBD2. The ends lost 7 bases at V and 1 base at J; junction bases unmatched: 4. Germline V gives CDR1 MGHDK, CDR2 SYGVNS. CDR3 size: 13 residues.